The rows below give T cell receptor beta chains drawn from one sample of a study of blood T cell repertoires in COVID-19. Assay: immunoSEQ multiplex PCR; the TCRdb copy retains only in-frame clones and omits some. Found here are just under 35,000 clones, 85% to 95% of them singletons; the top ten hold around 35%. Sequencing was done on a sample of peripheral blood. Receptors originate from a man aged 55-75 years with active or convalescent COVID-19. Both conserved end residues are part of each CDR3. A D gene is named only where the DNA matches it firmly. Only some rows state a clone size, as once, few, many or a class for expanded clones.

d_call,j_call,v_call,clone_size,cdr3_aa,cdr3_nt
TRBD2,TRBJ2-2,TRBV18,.,CASSRRTSSDTGELFF,TGTGCCAGCTCCCGTAGGACTAGCAGCGACACCGGGGAGCTGTTTTTT
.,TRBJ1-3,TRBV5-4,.,CASSPMNQGGNTIYF,TGTGCCAGCAGCCCTATGAATCAGGGTGGAAACACCATATATTTT
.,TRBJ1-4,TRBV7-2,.,CASSFSDRSYEKLFF,TGTGCCAGCAGCTTTTCTGACAGATCCTATGAAAAACTGTTTTTT
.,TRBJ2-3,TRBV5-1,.,CASSLGAGTDTQYF,TGCGCCAGCAGCTTGGGGGCCGGCACAGATACGCAGTATTTT
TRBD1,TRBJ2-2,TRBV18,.,CASSPLGQGDTGELFF,TGTGCCAGCTCACCCCTGGGACAGGGGGACACCGGGGAGCTGTTTTTT
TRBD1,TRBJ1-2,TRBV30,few,CAWSVQGPGWGYTF,TGTGCCTGGAGTGTACAGGGGCCTGGGTGGGGCTACACCTTC
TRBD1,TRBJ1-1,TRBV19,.,CASSQRRTGGVSEAFF,TGTGCCAGTAGTCAACGAAGGACAGGGGGAGTTTCTGAAGCTTTCTTT
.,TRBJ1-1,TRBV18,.,CASSPPYRALRTEAFF,TGTGCCAGCTCACCACCTTACAGGGCCCTCCGGACTGAAGCTTTCTTT
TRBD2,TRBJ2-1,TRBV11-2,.,CASSKSGGNEQFF,TGTGCCAGCAGCAAAAGCGGGGGAAATGAGCAGTTCTTC
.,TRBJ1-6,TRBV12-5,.,CASGSGPGWPLHF,TGTGCTAGTGGTTCCGGACCGGGGTGGCCCCTCCACTTT
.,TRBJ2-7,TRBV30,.,CAWNPGNSYEQYF,TGTGCCTGGAATCCCGGGAATTCCTACGAGCAGTACTTC
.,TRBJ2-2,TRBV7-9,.,CASSLASPSGTGELFF,TGTGCCAGCAGCTTAGCAAGTCCCAGCGGCACCGGGGAGCTGTTTTTT
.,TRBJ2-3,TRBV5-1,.,CASSSGLSSTDTQYF,TGCGCCAGCAGCTCCGGACTTTCTAGCACAGATACGCAGTATTTT
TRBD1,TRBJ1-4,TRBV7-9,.,CASSLAQGGSEKLFF,TGTGCCAGCAGCTTAGCACAGGGGGGGAGTGAAAAACTGTTTTTT
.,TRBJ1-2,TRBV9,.,CASSVVGHLTGGYTF,TGTGCCAGCAGCGTAGTGGGACACCTAACCGGTGGCTACACCTTC
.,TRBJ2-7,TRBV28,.,CASSPKPYEQYF,TGTGCCAGCAGTCCCAAGCCCTACGAGCAGTACTTC
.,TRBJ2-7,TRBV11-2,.,CASSFSAGGQYEQYF,TGTGCCAGCAGCTTCTCGGCAGGAGGGCAGTACGAGCAGTACTTC
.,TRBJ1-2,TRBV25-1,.,CASSEFLGLNYGYTF,TGTGCCAGCAGTGAATTTCTGGGACTTAACTATGGCTACACCTTC
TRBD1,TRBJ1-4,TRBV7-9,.,CASSLFRTGIRNEKLFF,TGTGCCAGCAGCTTATTTAGGACAGGGATACGGAATGAAAAACTGTTTTTT
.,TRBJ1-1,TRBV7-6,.,CASSLGSRGGNTEAFF,TGTGCCAGCAGCTTAGGGAGCAGGGGCGGGAACACTGAAGCTTTCTTT
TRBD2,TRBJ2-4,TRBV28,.,CASSTLAGASLAKNIQYF,TGTGCCAGCAGTACCCTAGCGGGAGCGAGTCTAGCCAAAAACATTCAGTACTTC
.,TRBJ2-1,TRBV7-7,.,CASSLGRLDEQFF,TGTGCTAGCAGCTTAGGGCGGTTGGATGAGCAGTTCTTC
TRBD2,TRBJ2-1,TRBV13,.,CASSLFLAGAPDGYNEQFF,TGTGCCAGCAGCTTATTCCTAGCGGGGGCCCCCGATGGTTACAATGAGCAGTTCTTC
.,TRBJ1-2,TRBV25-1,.,CASSGPWGGFGYGYTF,TGTGCCAGCAGTGGTCCCTGGGGGGGGTTTGGCTATGGCTACACCTTC
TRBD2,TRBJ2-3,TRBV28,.,CASSLYSGAPGTDTQYF,TGTGCCAGCAGTTTGTATAGCGGGGCCCCAGGAACAGATACGCAGTATTTT
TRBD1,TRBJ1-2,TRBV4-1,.,CASSQDGQGRYGYTF,TGCGCCAGCAGCCAAGATGGACAGGGGCGATATGGCTACACCTTC
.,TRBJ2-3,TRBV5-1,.,CASSLAGLFGDTQYF,TGCGCCAGCAGCTTGGCCGGGTTATTCGGGGATACGCAGTATTTT
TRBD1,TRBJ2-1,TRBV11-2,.,CASRVPGTGLYNEQFF,TGTGCCAGCAGAGTCCCCGGGACAGGGCTTTACAATGAGCAGTTCTTC
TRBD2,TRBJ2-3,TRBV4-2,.,CASSQEVAGGLTDTQYF,TGTGCCAGCAGCCAAGAAGTTGCGGGGGGGCTCACAGATACGCAGTATTTT
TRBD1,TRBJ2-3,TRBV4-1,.,CASSENRGLEDTQYF,TGCGCCAGCAGTGAAAACAGGGGGCTTGAAGATACGCAGTATTTT
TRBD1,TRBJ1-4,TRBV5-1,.,CASSLSDRVNEKLFF,TGCGCCAGCAGCTTGTCGGACAGGGTTAATGAAAAACTGTTTTTT
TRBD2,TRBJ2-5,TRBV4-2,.,CASSRGLAGSGETQYF,TGTGCCAGCAGCCGGGGACTAGCGGGGTCCGGGGAGACCCAGTACTTC
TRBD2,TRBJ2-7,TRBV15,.,CATSRGLAGAIYEQYF,TGTGCCACCAGCAGAGGACTAGCGGGAGCCATCTACGAGCAGTACTTC
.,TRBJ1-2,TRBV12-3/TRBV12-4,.,CASSFDIYGYTF,TGTGCCAGCAGTTTCGACATCTATGGCTACACCTTC
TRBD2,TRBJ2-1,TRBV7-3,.,CASSLLSGASGSLGQFF,TGTGCCAGCAGCTTACTGTCCGGGGCTAGCGGGAGTCTCGGGCAGTTCTTC
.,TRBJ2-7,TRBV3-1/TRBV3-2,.,CASSRKGGTYEQYF,TGTGCCAGCAGCCGAAAGGGGGGGACCTACGAGCAGTACTTC
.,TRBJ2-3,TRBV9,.,CASGGSGLAGDTQYF,TGTGCCAGCGGAGGGTCGGGGCTAGCAGGAGATACGCAGTATTTT
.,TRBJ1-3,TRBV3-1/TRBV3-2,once,CASSLTRDTIYF,TGTGCCAGCAGTCTCACCCGCGACACCATATATTTT
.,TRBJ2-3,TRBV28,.,CASSLRDTDTQYF,TGTGCCAGCAGCCTCCGGGACACAGATACGCAGTATTTT
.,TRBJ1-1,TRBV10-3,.,CAISLREMNTEAFF,TGTGCCATCAGCCTTCGAGAAATGAACACTGAAGCTTTCTTT
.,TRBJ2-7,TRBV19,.,CASSPRGGIGYEQYF,TGTGCCAGTAGTCCCCGTGGGGGGATCGGCTACGAGCAGTACTTC